The T cell receptor (beta chain) under discussion was sequenced for a study of blood T cell repertoires in COVID-19. Background on the study: Samples came from the United States, Italy and Spain, spanning acute and convalescent COVID-19.

What the recovered Cohort 3 donors had was two negative PCRs, clearance, or symptom resolution. The germline CDR1 and CDR2 sequences are LNHDA and SQIVND (reference sequence). Trimming at V came to 5 bases and at J to 4 bases, leaving 16 bases not matched to a gene. This CDR3 comprises 18 residues. This clone came up a few times. Original processing methods: Reference gene primer amplification gave estimated nucleated cell counts. Libraries were prepared by immunoSEQ multiplex PCR; TCRdb keeps only in-frame clonotypes and omits some of them. V and J calls and clone size are those listed in that table; D and trimming were worked out from the DNA. The sample records about 290,000 clones, around nine tenths being singletons.

The chain couples TRBV19 to TRBJ2-1, with 8 nucleotides matching TRBD2. This clonotype originated in a woman in her 40s who had recovered from COVID-19. Sequences were obtained from PBMCs or T cells enriched from blood (not recorded which). Here the CDR3 reads CASSGGDLAGSLYNEQFF. In nucleotides, the CDR3 is TGTGCCAGTAGTGGGGGAGACCTAGCGGGCTCCCTTTACAATGAGCAGTTCTTC.